These 13 T cell receptor beta chains came from one sample sequenced in a study of blood T cell repertoires in COVID-19. Sequencing used immunoSEQ multiplex PCR; TCRdb keeps in-frame clones, though not all of them. Found here are about 45,000 clones, 75% to 90% of them singletons; the top ten hold about 4.7%. Material for sequencing was peripheral blood. These receptors were obtained from a human donor in a cohort sampled during active COVID-19.

The V call is TRBV11-2, the J call TRBJ1-2; 9 bases map to TRBD1. The CDR3 runs to 13 residues. Trimming took 5 bases from V and 10 from J; bases not matched to a gene: 8. Germline V gene sequence: CDR1 SGHAT, CDR2 FQNNGV. The CDR3 sequence is CASSLGQGIDYTF. The CDR3 DNA reads as TGTGCCAGCAGCCTGGGACAGGGAATTGACTACACCTTC. The whole variable domain, filled in from reference TRBV11-2 and TRBJ1-2, reads EAGVAQSPRYKIIEKRQSVAFWCNPISGHATLYWYQQILGQGPKLLIQFQNNGVVDDSQLPKDRFSAERLKGVDSTLKIQPAKLEDSAVYLCASSLGQGIDYTFGSGTRLTVV.

The genes are TRBV5-1 and TRBJ2-1, with 13 bases aligning to TRBD2. V was clipped by 2 bases and J by 8 bases; unmatched bases: 16. The V gene's germline CDR1 is SGHRS and CDR2 YFSETQ. The CDR3 sequence is 19 residues long. The CDR3 sequence: CASSLFGTSGTMNVDEQFF. CDR3 nucleotides: TGCGCCAGCAGCTTATTTGGGACTAGCGGGACGATGAACGTCGATGAGCAGTTCTTC.

The CDR3 DNA reads as TGTGCCAGCAGCTCTCAAGAGACCCAGTACTTC. Translation: CASSSQETQYF. The rearrangement links TRBV9 to TRBJ2-5; D is unclear. The CDR3 has 11 residues. Trimming left V 4 bases short and J 2 bases short, with 3 bases between. Germline assignment: CDR1 SGDLS and CDR2 YYNGEE.

This clone was found a few times. The V call is TRBV13, the J call TRBJ2-7, with TRBD2 matching 8 bases. The J segment lost 6 bases and the V segment lost 5 bases, leaving 3 bases of the junction unmatched. The V gene's germline CDR1 is PRHDT and CDR2 FYEKMQ (reference sequence). This CDR3 spans 12 amino acids. The CDR3 DNA sequence: TGTGCCAGCAGCACCGGGAGGGGCGAGCAGTACTTC. This codes for CASSTGRGEQYF. The full variable domain, completed using reference TRBV13 and TRBJ2-7, is AAGVIQSPRHLIKEKRETATLKCYPIPRHDTVYWYQQGPGQDPQFLISFYEKMQSDKGSIPDRFSAQQFSDYHSELNMSSLELGDSALYFCASSTGRGEQYFGPGTRLTVT.

The chain is built from TRBV10-3 and TRBJ2-7; TRBD1 matches at 12 bases. V lost 7 bases and J lost 2; bases outside the gene matches: 3. The CDR3 spans 14 residues. CDR1 and CDR2 from the germline V gene are ENHRY and SYGVKD. CDR3 residues: CAITRDRGPYEQYF. As DNA, the CDR3 is TGTGCCATCACCCGGGACAGGGGGCCCTACGAGCAGTACTTC.

This clone was counted a single time. This chain connects TRBV3-1 (or the pseudogene TRBV3-2) to TRBJ2-3; 12 nucleotides align to TRBD2. The CDR3 sequence is 16 residues long. The germline CDR1 and CDR2 sequences are LGHDT and YNNKEL (reference sequence). The trim removed 0 bases at V and 6 bases at J, leaving 4 bases unmatched. The CDR3 DNA sequence: TGTGCCAGCAGCCAAGATATACTAGCGGGAGGTGATACGCAGTATTTT. This codes for CASSQDILAGGDTQYF.

CDR3 nucleotides: TGTGCCAGCCGCCGGACAGCCCAGCCCCAGCATTTT. Translation: CASRRTAQPQHF. The rearrangement uses TRBV12-3 or TRBV12-4 and TRBJ1-5, with D perhaps matching TRBD1 (6 bases). V lost 8 bases and J lost 7, with 12 bases in between. This CDR3 is built from 12 residues.

CDR3 bases: TGTGCCAGCAGCGTAATAGCTATCAACAATGAGCAGTTCTTC. Protein sequence: CASSVIAINNEQFF. The V and J genes are TRBV9 and TRBJ2-1; D is unresolved. V lost 1 base and J lost 5, with 10 bases in between. CDR1 is SGDLS and CDR2 is YYNGEE in the germline V gene. The CDR3 totals 14 residues.

The chain is built from TRBV6-5 and TRBJ2-1, with 9 bases that match TRBD1. CDR3 size: 15 residues. CDR1 and CDR2 from the germline V gene are MNHEY and SVGAGI. The J segment lost 6 bases and the V segment lost 7 bases, leaving 10 bases of the junction unmatched. The CDR3 region is CASTFGTGSANEQFF. The CDR3 DNA sequence: TGTGCCAGCACCTTCGGGACAGGGTCGGCCAATGAGCAGTTCTTC.

The chain joins TRBV24-1 to TRBJ2-2; TRBD1 is a possible D gene (7 bases). The germline V gene encodes CDR1 KGHDR and CDR2 SFDVKD. The CDR3 length is 15 residues. V was clipped by 7 bases and J by 6 bases, with 17 bases between them. The CDR3 DNA reads TGTGCCACCAGCCCCCGGGCAGGGGGGTCCGGGGAGCTGTTTTTT. Translation gives CATSPRAGGSGELFF.

J is TRBJ2-3 and V is TRBV6-1, with 11 bases identical to TRBD2. J gave up 6 bases and V 3 bases, and 8 bases lay outside the gene matches. The CDR3 sequence is 16 residues long. From germline, CDR1 is MNHNS and CDR2 SASEGT. The CDR3 region has the DNA TGTGCCAGCAGTGACCGAACTAGCGGGAGAGGGGATACGCAGTATTTT. Its translation: CASSDRTSGRGDTQYF.

The chain has TRBV5-5 and TRBJ1-1, with TRBD1 identical over 7 bases. The CDR3 is 14 residues long. The germline CDR1 and CDR2 sequences are SGHKS and YYEKEE (reference sequence). V was clipped by 0 bases and J by 6 bases; unmatched bases: 5. CDR3 protein: CASSLGQGISEAFF. CDR3 sequence (DNA): TGTGCCAGCAGCTTGGGACAGGGAATCTCTGAAGCTTTCTTT.

The chain employs TRBV7-9 and TRBJ2-1, with D maybe TRBD2 (7 bases). In germline, CDR1 is SEHNR, CDR2 FQNEAQ (reference sequence). Trimming took 5 bases from V and 4 from J, leaving 18 bases between them. The CDR3 is 16 amino acids. DNA of the CDR3: TGTGCCAGCAGCCCCGGGGGCCTAGCGGTTTACAATGAGCAGTTCTTC. Protein sequence: CASSPGGLAVYNEQFF.